This T cell receptor beta chain was profiled in a study of T cell responses to AZD1222 COVID-19 vaccine. Here immunoSEQ multiplex PCR was the method, and the copy in TCRdb shows in-frame clones only, minus some. The profile covers around 140,000 clones, with more than 85% appearing a single time and 1.5% to 2% taken by the ten largest. Concerning this clone: Its specificity is not known.

Trimming cost V 3 bases and J 8 bases, with 7 bases left between them. CDR3 size: 10 residues. Germline V CDR1 and CDR2: GTSNPN, SVGIG (reference sequence). Findings and limits, study-wide: Spike-spanning, vaccine-associated CD4 TCRs were dominant at 160-218 and 743-854. Only a handful of AZD1222 recipients, several in all, had baseline seropositivity. Most donors were white British, females outnumbered males, and clonal diversity was possibly underestimated.

The sequencing used peripheral blood, collected 28 days after the second AZD1222 dose. This receptor was taken from an adult who received the AZD1222 COVID-19 vaccine. This chain connects TRBV30 to TRBJ1-1; no clear D. The CDR3 sequence: CAWSRREAFF. The CDR3 DNA is TGTGCCTGGAGCCGACGGGAAGCTTTCTTT.